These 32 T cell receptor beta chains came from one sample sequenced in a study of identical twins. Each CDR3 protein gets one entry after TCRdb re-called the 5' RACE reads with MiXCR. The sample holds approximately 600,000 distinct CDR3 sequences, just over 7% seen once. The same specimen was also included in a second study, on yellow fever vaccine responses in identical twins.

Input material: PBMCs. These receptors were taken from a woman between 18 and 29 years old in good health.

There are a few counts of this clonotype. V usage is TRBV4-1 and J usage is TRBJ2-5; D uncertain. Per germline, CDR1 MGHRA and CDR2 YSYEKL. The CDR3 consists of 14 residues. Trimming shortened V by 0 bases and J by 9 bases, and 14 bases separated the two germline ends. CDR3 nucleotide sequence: TGCGCCAGCAGCCAAGACGGTCCGCAGACGGCCCAGTACTTC. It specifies CASSQDGPQTAQYF.

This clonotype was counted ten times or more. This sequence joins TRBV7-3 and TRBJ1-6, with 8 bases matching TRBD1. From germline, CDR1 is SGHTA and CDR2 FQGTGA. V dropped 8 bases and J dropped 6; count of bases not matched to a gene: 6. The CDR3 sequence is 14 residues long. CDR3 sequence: CASGTGIINSPLHF. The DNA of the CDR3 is TGTGCCAGCGGGACAGGAATAATTAATTCACCCCTCCACTTT.

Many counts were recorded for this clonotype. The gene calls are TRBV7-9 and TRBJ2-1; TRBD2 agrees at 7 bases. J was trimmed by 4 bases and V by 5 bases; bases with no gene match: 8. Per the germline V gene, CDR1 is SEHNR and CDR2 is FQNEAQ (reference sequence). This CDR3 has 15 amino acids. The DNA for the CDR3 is TGTGCCAGCAGCCGATCCGGGACTACTTACAATGAGCAGTTCTTC. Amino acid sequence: CASSRSGTTYNEQFF.

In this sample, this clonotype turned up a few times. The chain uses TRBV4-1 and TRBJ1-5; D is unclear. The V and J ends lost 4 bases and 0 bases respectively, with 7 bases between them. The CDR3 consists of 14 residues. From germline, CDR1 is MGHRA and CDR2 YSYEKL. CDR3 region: CASSRTDSNQPQHF. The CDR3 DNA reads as TGCGCCAGCAGCCGCACAGATAGCAATCAGCCCCAGCATTTT.

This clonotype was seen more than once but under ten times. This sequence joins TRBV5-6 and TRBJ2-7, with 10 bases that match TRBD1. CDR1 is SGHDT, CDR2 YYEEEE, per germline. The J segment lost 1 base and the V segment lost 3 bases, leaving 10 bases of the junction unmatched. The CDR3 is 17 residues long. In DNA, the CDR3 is TGTGCCAGCAGCTCGCTCATCCGGGACAGGGGATCCTACGAGCAGTACTTC. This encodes CASSSLIRDRGSYEQYF. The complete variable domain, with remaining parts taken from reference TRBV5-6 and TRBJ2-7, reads DAGVTQSPTHLIKTRGQQVTLRCSPKSGHDTVSWYQQALGQGPQFIFQYYEEEERQRGNFPDRFSGHQFPNYSSELNVNALLLGDSALYLCASSSLIRDRGSYEQYFGPGTRLTVT.

The chain's CDR3 is CASSPTGTGGSNQPQHF. The CDR3 nucleotides read TGTGCCAGCAGCCCCACCGGGACAGGGGGTAGCAATCAGCCCCAGCATTTT. This chain uses TRBV11-2 with TRBJ1-5; 11 bases map to TRBD1. V was pared by 5 bases and J by 0 bases, with 6 bases of the junction left unmatched. The CDR3 contains 17 residues. From germline, CDR1 is SGHAT and CDR2 FQNNGV.

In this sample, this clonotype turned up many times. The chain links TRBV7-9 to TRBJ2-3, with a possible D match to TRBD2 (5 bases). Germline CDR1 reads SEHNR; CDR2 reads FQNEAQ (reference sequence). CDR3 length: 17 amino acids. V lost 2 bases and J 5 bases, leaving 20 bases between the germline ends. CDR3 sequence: CASSLYRLGPAGDTQYF. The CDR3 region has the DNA TGTGCCAGCAGCTTATACCGATTGGGTCCCGCGGGAGATACGCAGTATTTT.

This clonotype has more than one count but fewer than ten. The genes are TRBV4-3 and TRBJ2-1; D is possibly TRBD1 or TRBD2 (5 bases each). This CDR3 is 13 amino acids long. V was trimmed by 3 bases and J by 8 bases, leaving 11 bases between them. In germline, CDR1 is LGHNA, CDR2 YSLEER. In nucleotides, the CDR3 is TGCGCCAGCAGCCAGTCAGGGACCCATGAGCAGTTCTTC. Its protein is CASSQSGTHEQFF.

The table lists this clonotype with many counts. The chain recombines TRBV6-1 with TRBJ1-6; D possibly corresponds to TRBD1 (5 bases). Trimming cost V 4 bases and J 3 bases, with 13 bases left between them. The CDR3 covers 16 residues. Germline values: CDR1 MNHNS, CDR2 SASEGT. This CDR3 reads CASSAYRNDYNSPLHF. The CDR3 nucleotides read TGTGCCAGCAGTGCATACAGGAATGACTATAATTCACCCCTCCACTTT.

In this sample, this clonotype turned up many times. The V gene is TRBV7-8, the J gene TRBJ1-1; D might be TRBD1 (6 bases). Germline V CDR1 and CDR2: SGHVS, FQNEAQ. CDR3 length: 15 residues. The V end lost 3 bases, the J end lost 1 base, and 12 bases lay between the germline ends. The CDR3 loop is CASSFLDRKNTEAFF. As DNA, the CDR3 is TGTGCCAGCAGCTTCCTGGACAGAAAGAACACTGAAGCTTTCTTT.

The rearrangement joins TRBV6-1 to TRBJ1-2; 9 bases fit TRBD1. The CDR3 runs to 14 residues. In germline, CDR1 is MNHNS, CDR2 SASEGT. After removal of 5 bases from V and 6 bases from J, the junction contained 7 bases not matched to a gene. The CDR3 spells CASSRFGQGNGYTF. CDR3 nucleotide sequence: TGTGCCAGCAGTCGCTTTGGACAGGGGAATGGCTACACCTTC.

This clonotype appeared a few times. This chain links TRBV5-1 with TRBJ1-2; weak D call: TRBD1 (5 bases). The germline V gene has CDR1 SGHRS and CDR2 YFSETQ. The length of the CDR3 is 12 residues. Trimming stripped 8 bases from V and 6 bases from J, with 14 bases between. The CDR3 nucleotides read TGCGCCAGTTCCGACAGTATTGATGGCTACACCTTC. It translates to CASSDSIDGYTF.

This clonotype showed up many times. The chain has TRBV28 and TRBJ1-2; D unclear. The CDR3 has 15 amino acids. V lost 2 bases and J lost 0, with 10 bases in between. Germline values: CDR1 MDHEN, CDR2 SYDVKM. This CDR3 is CASSLAAVANYGYTF. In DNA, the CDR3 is TGTGCCAGCAGTTTAGCGGCGGTTGCTAACTATGGCTACACCTTC.

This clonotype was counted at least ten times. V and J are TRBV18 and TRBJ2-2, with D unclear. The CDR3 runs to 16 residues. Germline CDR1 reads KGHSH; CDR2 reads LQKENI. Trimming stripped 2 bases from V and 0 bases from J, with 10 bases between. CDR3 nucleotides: TGTGCCAGCTCACCAACCCGGAGTACGAACACCGGGGAGCTGTTTTTT. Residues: CASSPTRSTNTGELFF.

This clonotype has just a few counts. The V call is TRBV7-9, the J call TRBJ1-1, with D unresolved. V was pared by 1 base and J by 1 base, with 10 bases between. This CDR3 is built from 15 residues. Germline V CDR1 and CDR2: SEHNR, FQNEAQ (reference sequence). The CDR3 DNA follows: TGTGCCAGCAGCTTAGGACAATTATCGAACACTGAAGCTTTCTTT. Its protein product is CASSLGQLSNTEAFF.

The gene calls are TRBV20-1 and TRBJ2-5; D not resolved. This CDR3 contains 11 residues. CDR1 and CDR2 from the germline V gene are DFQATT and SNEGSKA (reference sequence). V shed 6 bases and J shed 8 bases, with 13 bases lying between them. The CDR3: CSADPIETQYF. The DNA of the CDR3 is TGCAGTGCCGACCCAATAGAAACCCAGTACTTC.

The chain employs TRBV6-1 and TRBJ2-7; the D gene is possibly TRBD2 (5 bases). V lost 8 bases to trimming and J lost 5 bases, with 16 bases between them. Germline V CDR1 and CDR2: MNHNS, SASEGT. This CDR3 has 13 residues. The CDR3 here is CASRSVGVNEQYF. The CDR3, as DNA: TGTGCCAGCCGCAGCGTGGGAGTCAACGAGCAGTACTTC.

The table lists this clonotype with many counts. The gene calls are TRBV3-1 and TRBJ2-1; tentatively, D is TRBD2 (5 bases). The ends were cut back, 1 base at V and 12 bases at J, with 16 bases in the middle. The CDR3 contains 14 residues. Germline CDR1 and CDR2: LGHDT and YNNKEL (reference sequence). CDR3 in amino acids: CASSQGLTAGGQFF. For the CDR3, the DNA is TGTGCCAGCAGCCAAGGTCTGACTGCGGGTGGGCAGTTCTTC.

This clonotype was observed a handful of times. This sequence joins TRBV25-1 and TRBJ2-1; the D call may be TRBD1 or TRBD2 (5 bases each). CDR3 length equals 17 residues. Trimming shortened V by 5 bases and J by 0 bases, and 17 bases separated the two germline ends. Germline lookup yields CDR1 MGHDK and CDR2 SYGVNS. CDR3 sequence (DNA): TGTGCCAGCAGTACACACCCGGGACCTAGCTCCTACAATGAGCAGTTCTTC. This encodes CASSTHPGPSSYNEQFF.

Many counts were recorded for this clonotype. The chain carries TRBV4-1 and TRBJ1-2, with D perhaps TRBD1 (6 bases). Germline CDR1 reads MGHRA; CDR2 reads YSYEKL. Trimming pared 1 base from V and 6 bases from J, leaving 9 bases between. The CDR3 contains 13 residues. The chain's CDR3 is CASSQVAGDGYTF. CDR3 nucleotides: TGCGCCAGCAGCCAAGTGGCAGGGGATGGCTACACCTTC.

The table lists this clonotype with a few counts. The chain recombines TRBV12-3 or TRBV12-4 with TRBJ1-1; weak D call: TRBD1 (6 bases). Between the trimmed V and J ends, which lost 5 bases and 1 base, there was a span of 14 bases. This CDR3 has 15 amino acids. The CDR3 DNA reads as TGTGCCAGCAGTACCAGGGCGACAGGGAACACTGAAGCTTTCTTT. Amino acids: CASSTRATGNTEAFF.

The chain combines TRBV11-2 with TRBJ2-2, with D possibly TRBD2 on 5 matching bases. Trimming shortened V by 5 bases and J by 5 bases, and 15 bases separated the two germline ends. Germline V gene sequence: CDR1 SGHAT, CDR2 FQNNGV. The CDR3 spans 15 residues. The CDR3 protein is CASSPAGFLTGELFF. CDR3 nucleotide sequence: TGTGCCAGCAGCCCCGCGGGCTTCTTAACCGGGGAGCTGTTTTTT.

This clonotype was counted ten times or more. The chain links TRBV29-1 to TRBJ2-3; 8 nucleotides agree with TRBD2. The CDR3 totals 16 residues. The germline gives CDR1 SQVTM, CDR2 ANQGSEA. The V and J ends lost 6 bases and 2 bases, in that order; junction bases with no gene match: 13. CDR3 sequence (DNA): TGCAGCGTCAACCGGAAAGCGGGAGCCCACACAGATACGCAGTATTTT. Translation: CSVNRKAGAHTDTQYF.

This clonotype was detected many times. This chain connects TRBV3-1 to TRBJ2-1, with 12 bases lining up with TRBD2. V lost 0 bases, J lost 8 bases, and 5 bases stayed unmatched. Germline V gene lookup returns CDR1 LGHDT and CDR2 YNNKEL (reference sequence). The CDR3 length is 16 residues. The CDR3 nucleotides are TGTGCCAGCAGCCAAGATGGGCCTAGCGGGAGGGATGAGCAGTTCTTC. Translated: CASSQDGPSGRDEQFF.

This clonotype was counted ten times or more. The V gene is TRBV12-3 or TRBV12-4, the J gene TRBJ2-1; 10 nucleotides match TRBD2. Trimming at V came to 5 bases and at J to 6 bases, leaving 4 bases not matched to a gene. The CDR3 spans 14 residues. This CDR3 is CASSASGGFNEQFF. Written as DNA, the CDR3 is TGTGCCAGCAGTGCTAGCGGGGGCTTCAATGAGCAGTTCTTC.

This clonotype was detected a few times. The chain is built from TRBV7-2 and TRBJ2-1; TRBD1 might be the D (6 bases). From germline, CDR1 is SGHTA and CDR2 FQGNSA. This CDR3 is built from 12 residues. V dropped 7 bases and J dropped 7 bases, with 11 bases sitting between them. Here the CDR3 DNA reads TGTGCCAGCACCCGGACAGTTAATGAGCAGTTCTTC. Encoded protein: CASTRTVNEQFF.

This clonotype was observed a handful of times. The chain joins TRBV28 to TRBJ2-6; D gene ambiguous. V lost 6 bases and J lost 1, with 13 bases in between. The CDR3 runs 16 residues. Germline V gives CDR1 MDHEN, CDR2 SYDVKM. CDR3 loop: CASRSPWGSGANVLTF. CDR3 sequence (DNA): TGTGCCAGCAGGTCACCTTGGGGATCTGGGGCCAACGTCCTGACTTTC.

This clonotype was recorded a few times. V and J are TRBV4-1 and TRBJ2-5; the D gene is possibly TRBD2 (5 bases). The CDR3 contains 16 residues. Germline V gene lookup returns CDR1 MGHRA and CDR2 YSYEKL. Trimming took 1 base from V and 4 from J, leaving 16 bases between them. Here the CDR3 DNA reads TGCGCCAGCAGCCAAGGAGACGGGGTAGGAAGAGAGACCCAGTACTTC. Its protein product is CASSQGDGVGRETQYF.

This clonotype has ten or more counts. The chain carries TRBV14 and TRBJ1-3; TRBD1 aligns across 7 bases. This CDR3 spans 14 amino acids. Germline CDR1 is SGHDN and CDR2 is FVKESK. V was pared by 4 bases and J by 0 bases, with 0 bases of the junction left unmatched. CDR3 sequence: CASSRQGSGNTIYF. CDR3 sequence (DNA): TGTGCCAGCAGCCGACAGGGCTCTGGAAACACCATATATTTT.

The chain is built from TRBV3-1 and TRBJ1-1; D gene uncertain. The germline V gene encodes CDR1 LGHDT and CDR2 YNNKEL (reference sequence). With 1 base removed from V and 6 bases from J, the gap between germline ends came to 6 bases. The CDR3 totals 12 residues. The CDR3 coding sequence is TGTGCCAGCAGCCAAGTTCCGCCTGAAGCTTTCTTT. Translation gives CASSQVPPEAFF.

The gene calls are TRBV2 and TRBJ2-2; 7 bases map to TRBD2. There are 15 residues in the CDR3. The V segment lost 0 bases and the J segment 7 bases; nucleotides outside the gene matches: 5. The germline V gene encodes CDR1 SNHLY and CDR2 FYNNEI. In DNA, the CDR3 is TGTGCCAGCAGTGAAGCGGGGAGGGTTGGCGGGGAGCTGTTTTTT. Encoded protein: CASSEAGRVGGELFF.

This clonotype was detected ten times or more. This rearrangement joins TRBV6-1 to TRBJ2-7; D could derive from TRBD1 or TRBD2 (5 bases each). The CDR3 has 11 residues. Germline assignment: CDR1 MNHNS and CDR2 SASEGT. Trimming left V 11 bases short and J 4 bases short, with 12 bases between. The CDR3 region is CAPGADYEQYV. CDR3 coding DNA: TGTGCCCCCGGGGCAGATTACGAGCAGTACGTC.